This TCR beta chain derives from a study of blood T cells in healthy people across ages. V lost 7 bases, J lost 1 base, and 8 bases lay in between. The CDR3 loop spans 14 amino acids. The germline V gene has CDR1 MNHEY and CDR2 SVGAGI. A sample-barcoded 5' primer and a J-beta primer mix were used in a second PCR of roughly 6 to 11 cycles. Via MiXCR, TCRdb re-called the 5' RACE reads, giving one row per CDR3 protein. Here the sample spans roughly 800,000 distinct CDR3 sequences, roughly 25% being singletons. These data also featured in a second study, about T cells of mothers and their children. That work contributes: Samples came from a few healthy Caucasian mothers and their six children.

Sequences were obtained from blood. The clonotype comes from a boy aged 5-17 years in good health. The chain has TRBV6-5 and TRBJ1-6; perhaps TRBD1 as D (5 bases). The CDR3 DNA follows: TGTGCCAGCACCAGGGATTCCTATAATTCACCCCTCCACTTT. Encoded protein: CASTRDSYNSPLHF.